This T cell receptor beta chain was captured by sequencing in a study of blood T cell repertoires in COVID-19. Overall study context: Italy, Spain and the United States were the sources of the convalescent and acute COVID-19 samples.

Deletions cut 4 bases from V and 1 base from J, with 17 bases between. Per the germline V gene, CDR1 is SGDLS and CDR2 is YYNGEE. CDR3 size: 16 residues. Per the authors' pipeline: Nucleated cell counts were estimated from reference gene primer amplification. Clones were read by immunoSEQ multiplex PCR, and TCRdb kept only the in-frame ones, dropping some. That table is the source of V, J and clone size, and D and trimming were worked out from the DNA. The profile covers approximately 190,000 clones, with roughly 82% appearing a single time and about 4.8% taken by the ten largest. Sequencing was done on a sample of peripheral blood. The chain has TRBV9 and TRBJ1-1; D unresolved. This TCR came from a woman under 40 with acute or convalescent COVID-19. CDR3 bases: TGTGCCAGCAGCCACCCGAGGAGGGCCCAGAACACTGAAGCTTTCTTT. Amino acids: CASSHPRRAQNTEAFF.